This record covers a single T cell receptor beta chain. Its specificity is unknown. This entry comes from a study of response to subunit inactivated influenza vaccine. This CDR3 has 16 amino acids. V shed 4 bases, J shed 0 bases, and the junction held 7 bases outside the gene matches. CDR1 and CDR2 (germline): MGHDK, SYGVNS. Study outcomes and limitations: The study's authors posited that every seasonal influenza vaccination enlists few new T cells.

From the RT-PCR reads, TCRdb called clonotypes with MiXCR, one entry per CDR3 protein. Of roughly 700,000 distinct CDR3 sequences in the sample, over 11% were seen once. The V and J genes are TRBV25-1 and TRBJ2-5; TRBD2 matches 8 bases. The specimen was PBMCs from blood, collected roughly 15 days before vaccination. This TCR was recovered from a middle-aged man who received an inactivated influenza vaccine. The CDR3 reads CASSGLRLAYQETQYF. The CDR3 nucleotides are TGTGCCAGCAGTGGCCTGAGACTAGCGTACCAAGAGACCCAGTACTTC.